This is a list of T cell receptor beta chains from one sample in a study of blood T cell repertoires in COVID-19. Here immunoSEQ multiplex PCR was the method, and the copy in TCRdb shows in-frame clones only, minus some. The table lists under 250,000 clones, approximately 85% of them singletons, with approximately 6% in the top ten. Sequencing used peripheral blood. These receptors were taken from a woman over 75 with COVID-19, enrolled during active disease. Both conserved end residues are trimmed from each CDR3.

TRBV4-1	TRBJ1-6	ASSHLDRDPYNSPLH
TRBV5-1	TRBJ2-7	ASSLGRSNSYEQY
TRBV6-6	TRBJ2-3	ASSWRDSTDTQY
TRBV28	TRBJ1-1	ASSPGQHTEAF
TRBV19	TRBJ2-2	ASSPTGGNTGELF
TRBV5-5	TRBJ1-3	ASSLQGEGNTIY
TRBV6-6	TRBJ1-4	ASSSGGRSEKLF
TRBV6-5	TRBJ2-5	ASSSQGSGEETQY
TRBV5-1	TRBJ2-1	ASIGGTSSYNEQF
TRBV9	TRBJ2-2	ASSPRLAGGLNTGELF
TRBV28	TRBJ1-1	ASSLTAPMNTEAF
TRBV3-1/TRBV3-2	TRBJ1-2	ASSQARGRGYGYT
TRBV5-1	TRBJ2-3	ASSLGPRSTDTQY
TRBV3-1/TRBV3-2	TRBJ1-1	ASSQWEGNTEAF
TRBV24-1	TRBJ2-5	ATSVGGSGGQETQY
TRBV7-9	TRBJ1-2	ASSHGSVYGYT
TRBV6-5	TRBJ1-2	ASKAGVIGGYT
TRBV2	TRBJ1-2	ASSGGTGKSGYT
TRBV3-1/TRBV3-2	TRBJ1-1	ASNLQGANEAF
TRBV27	TRBJ2-5	ASSSRSRQQETQY
TRBV5-1	TRBJ2-5	ASSLRDYQETQY
TRBV20-1	TRBJ1-2	GYRGTGYT
TRBV20-1	TRBJ1-6	SASGPGQGAAGENSPLH
TRBV30	TRBJ2-3	AWSVSAAGRRTDTQY
TRBV5-1	TRBJ2-1	ASSLVQSSYNEQF
TRBV12-5	TRBJ2-1	ASGLAVGLNSYNEQF
TRBV10-3	TRBJ1-1	AALASGQNTEAF
TRBV4-1	TRBJ1-2	ASSSSQGSGYGYT
TRBV6-4	TRBJ1-2	ASSDPSWGQAFPNYGYT
TRBV6-5	TRBJ2-1	ASTNGNEQF
TRBV2	TRBJ1-2	ASMGQTNYGYT
TRBV7-9	TRBJ2-7	ASSLSGGLQQTYEQY
TRBV19	TRBJ2-1	ASSIDPSYQQF
TRBV10-2	TRBJ1-2	ASSGRDRGNYGYT
TRBV10-3	TRBJ1-3	AISESGLGSLGASGNTIY